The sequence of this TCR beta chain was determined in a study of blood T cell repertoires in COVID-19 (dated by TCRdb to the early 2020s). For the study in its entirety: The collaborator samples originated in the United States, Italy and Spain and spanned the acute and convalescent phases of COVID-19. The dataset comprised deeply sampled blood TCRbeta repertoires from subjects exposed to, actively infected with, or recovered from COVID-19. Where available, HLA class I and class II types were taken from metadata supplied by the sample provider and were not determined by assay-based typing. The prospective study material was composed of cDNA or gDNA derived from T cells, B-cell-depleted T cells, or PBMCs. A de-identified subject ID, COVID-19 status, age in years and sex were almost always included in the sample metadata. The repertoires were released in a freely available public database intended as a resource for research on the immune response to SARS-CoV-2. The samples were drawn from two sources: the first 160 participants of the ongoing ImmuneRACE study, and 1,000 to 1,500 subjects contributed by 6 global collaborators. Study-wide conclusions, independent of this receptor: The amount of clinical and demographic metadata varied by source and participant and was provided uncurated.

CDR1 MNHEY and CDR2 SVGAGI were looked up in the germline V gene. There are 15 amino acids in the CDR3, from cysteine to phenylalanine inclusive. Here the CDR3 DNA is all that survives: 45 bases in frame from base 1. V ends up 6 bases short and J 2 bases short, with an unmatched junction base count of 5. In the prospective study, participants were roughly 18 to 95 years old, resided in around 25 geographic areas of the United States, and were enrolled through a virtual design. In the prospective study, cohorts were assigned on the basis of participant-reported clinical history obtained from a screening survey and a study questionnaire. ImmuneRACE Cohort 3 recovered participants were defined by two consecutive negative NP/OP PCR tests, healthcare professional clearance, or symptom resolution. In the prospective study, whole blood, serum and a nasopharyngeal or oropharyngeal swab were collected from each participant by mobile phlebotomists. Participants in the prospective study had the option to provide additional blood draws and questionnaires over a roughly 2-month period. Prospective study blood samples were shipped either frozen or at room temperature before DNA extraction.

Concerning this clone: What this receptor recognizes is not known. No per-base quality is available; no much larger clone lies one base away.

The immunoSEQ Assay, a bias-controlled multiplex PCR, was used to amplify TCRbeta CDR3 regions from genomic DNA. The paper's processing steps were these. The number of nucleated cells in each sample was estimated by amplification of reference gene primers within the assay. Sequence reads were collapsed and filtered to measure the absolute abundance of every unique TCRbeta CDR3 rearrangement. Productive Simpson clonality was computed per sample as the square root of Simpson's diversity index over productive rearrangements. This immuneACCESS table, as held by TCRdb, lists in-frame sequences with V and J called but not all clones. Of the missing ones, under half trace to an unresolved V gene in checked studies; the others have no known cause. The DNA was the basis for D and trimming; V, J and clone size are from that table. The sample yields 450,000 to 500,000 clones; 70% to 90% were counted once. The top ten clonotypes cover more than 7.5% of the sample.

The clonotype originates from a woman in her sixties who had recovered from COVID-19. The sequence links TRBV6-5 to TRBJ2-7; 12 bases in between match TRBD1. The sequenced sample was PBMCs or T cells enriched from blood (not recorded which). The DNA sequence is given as TGTGCCAGCAGATTTGGGACAGGGGGCCCCTACGAGCAGTACTTC. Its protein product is CASRFGTGGPYEQYF.